This T cell receptor beta chain was retrieved from a study of beta chain features in type 1 diabetes. Regarding the study as a whole: VDJ junctions sequenced from type 1 diabetes patients showed fewer insertions and more deletions.

One heparinised draw, averaging approximately 120 mL, was taken per donor. Sorting based on CD45RO/CCR7/CD25/CD127/CD95/CD27 separated CD4+ naive, central memory, regulatory and stem cell-like memory cells. About this clone: Its antigen is unknown.

cDNA synthesis used the whole RNA isolate, giving expressed TCRB sequences. Profiled with immunoSEQ multiplex PCR; TCRdb holds only in-frame clones, not every one. The table shows 860,000 or so clones, with roughly 15% occurring only once. V was pared by 0 bases and J by 0 bases, with 9 bases between. The CDR3 runs to 15 residues. Germline V gene lookup returns CDR1 SGHRS and CDR2 YFSETQ. Sequences were obtained from naive CD4+ T cells from blood. This chain connects TRBV5-1 to TRBJ2-5, with a weak D call TRBD2 (5 bases). The clonotype originates from a woman between 18 and 30 years old in good health. CDR3 DNA: TGCGCCAGCAGCTTGGGACGCGGGTACCAAGAGACCCAGTACTTC. This sequence encodes CASSLGRGYQETQYF.